This T cell receptor beta chain was identified in a study of CD8+ T cells in alopecia areata. This clone was seen a handful of times. The antigen is undetermined. General study points: Alphabeta T cells residing in normal skin are also sequenced in scalp samples.

The V and J ends lost 3 bases and 6 bases respectively, with 20 bases between them. Germline loops: CDR1 SGHRS, CDR2 YFSETQ. The CDR3 has 16 amino acids. Extracted from the samples, RNA was reverse transcribed into cDNA to serve as the sequencing template. The data were produced by immunoSEQ multiplex PCR, yet TCRdb's version contains in-frame clones alone and is incomplete. This sample yields approximately 180,000 clones, of which about 60% are seen a single time; about 14% belongs to the top ten. Here the sequenced sample was CD4+ T cells sorted from blood, taken at week 0. This TCR came from a human donor with alopecia areata. V and J are TRBV5-1 and TRBJ2-3, with D unclear. The CDR3 bases are TGCGCCAGCAGCTCTCGAAAGGGATTGACTGGGGATACGCAGTATTTT. It translates to CASSSRKGLTGDTQYF.